This T cell receptor (beta chain) is drawn from a study of blood T cells in healthy people across ages. Study results and limitations: Per million T cells, TCR beta diversity dropped roughly linearly as age increased.

This clonotype has only a few counts. Its antigen is still unknown. PCR was performed a second time for roughly 6 to 12 cycles using a sample-barcoded 5' primer and a J-beta primer mix. MiXCR, run by TCRdb on the 5' RACE reads, gives a single entry per CDR3 protein. The table lists some 900,000 distinct CDR3 sequences, roughly 50% of them singletons. This CDR3 is 14 amino acids long. Germline trimming cut 5 bases from V and 2 bases from J; bases unmatched to any gene: 5. CDR1 and CDR2 (germline): SGDLS, YYNGEE. Every sample gave at least 5 micrograms of total RNA when it was extracted. This chain joins TRBV9 and TRBJ2-3; 7 bases match TRBD1. Specimen: blood. The receptor's source is a man aged 25 to 40 in good health. The CDR3 DNA reads as TGTGCCAGCAGTCCGGGACAGATCACAGATACGCAGTATTTT. This codes for CASSPGQITDTQYF.